Listed below are T cell receptor beta chains from one sample, sequenced in a study of T cell responses to AZD1222 COVID-19 vaccine. TCRdb's copy holds only in-frame clones and misses some; the assay was immunoSEQ multiplex PCR. The sample has 150,000 to 200,000 clones, around 89% seen once; the top ten hold about 4.3%. This sample comprised peripheral blood, obtained 28 days after the second dose of the MenACWY control vaccine. The source of these receptors is an adult who received the MenACWY meningococcal vaccine as a control. Both conserved end residues are part of each CDR3. D genes are given only for firm matches. Only some rows state a clone size, as once, few, many or a class for expanded clones.

>TRBV2|TRBD2|NA|TRBJ2-7
TGTGCCAGCAAAAATAGCGGGAGTTGGGACGAGCAGTACTTC
CASKNSGSWDEQYF
>TRBV13|NA|NA|TRBJ2-3
TGTGCCAGCAGCTTAGGGGTACAAAGTCGCACAGATACGCAGTATTTT
CASSLGVQSRTDTQYF
>TRBV28|NA|NA|TRBJ1-3
TGTGCCAGCAGTTCCTTTTGGTCCTCTGGAAACACCATATATTTT
CASSSFWSSGNTIYF
>TRBV6-5|NA|once|TRBJ2-4
TGTGCCAGCAGTTATTCATCGGCGCGGGGGCGGAACATTCAGTACTTC
CASSYSSARGRNIQYF
>TRBV14|TRBD1|many|TRBJ2-7
TGTGCCAGCAGCCCGTACGGACAGGGGCGCGAGCAGTACTTC
CASSPYGQGREQYF
>TRBV30|NA|NA|TRBJ1-3
TGTGCCTGGAGTGAACAGATCTCTGGAAACACCATATATTTT
CAWSEQISGNTIYF
>TRBV6-2/TRBV6-3|NA|once|TRBJ1-5
TGTGCCAGCAGTTACTCGATGATCCGAACTTATAGCAATCAGCCCCAGCATTTT
CASSYSMIRTYSNQPQHF
>TRBV10-3|TRBD1|NA|TRBJ2-7
TGTGCCATCAGTGATGGACAGGCAGGCGAGCAGTACTTC
CAISDGQAGEQYF
>TRBV27|TRBD2|NA|TRBJ2-1
TGTGCCAGCAGTTTAGGGCTAGCGGCCTACAATGAGCAGTTCTTC
CASSLGLAAYNEQFF
>TRBV24-1|TRBD2|NA|TRBJ2-7
TGTGCCACCAGTGATGGACTAGCGGGAACCAACGAGCAGTACTTC
CATSDGLAGTNEQYF
>TRBV30|TRBD2|NA|TRBJ2-1
TGTGCCTGGATGACTAGCGTGGGGGGCAATGAGCAGTTCTTC
CAWMTSVGGNEQFF
>TRBV28|NA|NA|TRBJ1-2
TGTGCCAGCAGTTTACTCCCCGCAGGGCCCTATGGCTACACCTTC
CASSLLPAGPYGYTF
>TRBV19|NA|NA|TRBJ1-5
TGTGCCAGTAGTATAGGCAGCTATAGCAATCAGCCCCAGCATTTT
CASSIGSYSNQPQHF
>TRBV18|NA|NA|TRBJ2-5
TGTGCCAGCTCTCAGCTAGGACTCGGGAGCCTCGGGGAGACCCAGTACTTC
CASSQLGLGSLGETQYF
>TRBV6-2/TRBV6-3|NA|NA|TRBJ1-6
TGTGCCAGCAGTTCCCCGGGGTCTAATTCACCCCTCCACTTT
CASSSPGSNSPLHF
>TRBV4-3|TRBD1|few|TRBJ1-2
TGCGCCAGCAGCCATCAGACAGGGGGCTACACCTTC
CASSHQTGGYTF
>TRBV12-2|NA|once|TRBJ1-2
TGTGCAAGTCGCCCACCGGACGGCTCCTATGGCTACACCTTC
CASRPPDGSYGYTF
>TRBV10-2|NA|NA|TRBJ1-6
TGCGCCAGCAGTGGGGACGGAATTGATTCACCCCTCCACTTT
CASSGDGIDSPLHF
>TRBV5-6|NA|NA|TRBJ1-1
TGTGCCAGCAGCTTCCGGGGGGCAAGCGCTGAAGCTTTCTTT
CASSFRGASAEAFF
>TRBV5-6|NA|NA|TRBJ1-2
TGTGCCAGCAGCCGAGAGGCGACTGGCTACACCTTC
CASSREATGYTF
>TRBV7-2|NA|NA|TRBJ1-2
TGTGCCAGCAGCTTAAGTCGCGGGGGACGGGGTGGCTACACCTTC
CASSLSRGGRGGYTF
>TRBV7-9|NA|few|TRBJ2-1
TGTGCCAGCAGCCAAGAGGAGAGGGTGCGTTTTAATGAGCAGTTCTTC
CASSQEERVRFNEQFF
>TRBV6-1|NA|NA|TRBJ2-3
TGTGCCAGCAGTGCAGCAGGGAGCACAGATACGCAGTATTTT
CASSAAGSTDTQYF
>TRBV15|TRBD2|NA|TRBJ2-7
TGTGCCACCAGCAGAGGGACTAGCGGGAGCTACGAGCAGTACTTC
CATSRGTSGSYEQYF
>TRBV24-1|NA|NA|TRBJ2-1
TGTGCCACCAGGGCCTCGGACAGCCCAAATGAGCAGTTCTTC
CATRASDSPNEQFF
>TRBV5-8|TRBD2|NA|TRBJ2-3
TGTGCCAGCAGCTTAGGGACTAGCGCGACTACAGATACGCAGTATTTT
CASSLGTSATTDTQYF
>TRBV28|TRBD1|NA|TRBJ1-3
TGTGCCATCTCGGACAGGGGCTCTGGAAACACCATATATTTT
CAISDRGSGNTIYF
>TRBV18|TRBD2|once|TRBJ2-2
TGTGCCAGCTCACCAGAGAGCGGGAGGGGAGCGCGGGAGCTGTTTTTT
CASSPESGRGARELFF
>TRBV9|NA|once|TRBJ1-1
TGTGCCAGCAGCGTATCGACACAGAACACTGAAGCTTTCTTT
CASSVSTQNTEAFF
>TRBV3-1/TRBV3-2|NA|few|TRBJ1-1
TGTGCCAGCAGCCTCAGGGGCTGGCAGGCTGAAGCTTTCTTT
CASSLRGWQAEAFF
>TRBV4-1|NA|NA|TRBJ1-2
TGCGCCAGCAGCCAACTAGTACAGGGATTTCCTAACTATGGCTACACCTTC
CASSQLVQGFPNYGYTF
>TRBV7-2|TRBD2|NA|TRBJ2-7
TGTGCCAGCAGCTTAGAGAGATTAGCGGGAGCCTACGAGCAGTACTTC
CASSLERLAGAYEQYF